The 30 T cell receptor beta chains below come from one sample, sequenced in a study of control samples from healthy donors and cancer patients. Only in-frame clones appear in the TCRdb table, and some are missing; sequencing was by immunoSEQ multiplex PCR. The profile shows 55,000 to 75,000 clones, approximately 87% of them singletons. Sequencing used PBMCs. The source is a woman aged 45-59 years with head and neck cancer.

CDR3 region: CSVYAQGKSAYEQYF. CDR3 coding DNA: TGCAGCGTCTATGCTCAGGGGAAATCTGCCTACGAGCAGTACTTC. The chain has TRBV29-1 and TRBJ2-7, with D perhaps TRBD1 (6 bases). CDR1 is SQVTM, CDR2 ANQGSEA, per germline. Trimming removed 6 bases at V and 2 bases at J, with 20 bases between. There are 15 residues in the CDR3.

This clone occurred a few times. This chain joins TRBV18 and TRBJ2-5; TRBD1 agrees at 8 bases. Per the germline V gene, CDR1 is KGHSH and CDR2 is LQKENI. The CDR3 loop spans 14 amino acids. V was pared by 3 bases and J by 3 bases, with 3 bases of the junction left unmatched. In DNA, the CDR3 is TGTGCCAGCTCACCCCTGGACAGGGAAGAGACCCAGTACTTC. It translates to CASSPLDREETQYF.

This clone was seen only once. J is TRBJ1-1 and V is TRBV6-5; possibly TRBD1 for D (6 bases). V was pared by 7 bases and J by 5 bases, with 8 bases between. The germline V gene encodes CDR1 MNHEY and CDR2 SVGAGI. The CDR3 is made up of 11 amino acids. CDR3 coding DNA: TGTGCCAGCATTAGGGGGACTGAAGCTTTCTTT. This codes for CASIRGTEAFF.

This clone has more than one count but fewer than ten. This chain joins TRBV5-1 and TRBJ2-5; D is ambiguous. This CDR3 is built from 11 residues. Deletions cut 2 bases from V and 1 base from J, with 0 bases between. CDR1 is SGHRS and CDR2 is YFSETQ in the germline V gene. CDR3 sequence (DNA): TGCGCCAGCAGCTTCCAAGAGACCCAGTACTTC. Residues: CASSFQETQYF.

This chain joins TRBV6-6 and TRBJ1-1; D may be TRBD1 (6 bases). The CDR3 length is 16 residues. V was trimmed by 2 bases and J by 5 bases, leaving 18 bases between them. The germline CDR1 and CDR2 sequences are MNHNY and SVGAGI (reference sequence). The CDR3 region is CASSYGGLGGRTEAFF. The CDR3 nucleotides are TGTGCCAGCAGTTACGGGGGTTTGGGGGGCAGGACTGAAGCTTTCTTT.

The CDR3: CASSSVYGYTF. CDR3 DNA sequence: TGTGCCAGCAGTTCCGTATATGGCTACACCTTC. This chain joins TRBV28 and TRBJ1-2; D call uncertain. CDR3 length: 11 amino acids. Per the germline V gene, CDR1 is MDHEN and CDR2 is SYDVKM. The V end lost 4 bases, the J end lost 5 bases, and 5 bases lay between the germline ends.

The count of this clone is one. The J gene is TRBJ1-6, the V gene TRBV9, with 7 bases identical to TRBD1. CDR3 length: 17 residues. V dropped 4 bases and J dropped 8; count of bases not matched to a gene: 15. Per the germline V gene, CDR1 is SGDLS and CDR2 is YYNGEE. CDR3 in DNA: TGTGCCAGCAGCAACGAACATACAGGGGCGGGAGATTCACCCCTCCACTTT. Its protein product is CASSNEHTGAGDSPLHF.

This chain uses TRBV7-3 with TRBJ2-2; D unresolved. Germline values: CDR1 SGHTA, CDR2 FQGTGA. The CDR3 is made up of 13 amino acids. V was shortened by 0 bases and J by 13 bases, with 12 bases between the two germline ends. This CDR3 is CASSLTSTGVLFF. In DNA form, the CDR3 reads TGTGCCAGCAGCTTAACGAGTACTGGTGTGCTGTTTTTT.

This clone has just a few counts. The rearrangement joins TRBV5-4 to TRBJ2-7, with 12 bases aligning to TRBD1. CDR3 size: 16 residues. V was clipped by 0 bases and J by 6 bases; unmatched bases: 7. The germline V gene has CDR1 SGHNT and CDR2 YYREEE (reference sequence). CDR3 loop: CASSLAGQGAPGEQYF. DNA of the CDR3: TGTGCCAGCAGCTTGGCGGGACAGGGGGCGCCGGGCGAGCAGTACTTC.

This clone was detected many times. This chain links TRBV7-6 with TRBJ1-2; tentative D call: TRBD1 (5 bases). CDR1 SGHVS and CDR2 FNYEAQ come from the germline V gene. Trimming stripped 5 bases from V and 4 bases from J, with 17 bases between. The CDR3 sequence is 15 residues long. CDR3 coding DNA: TGTGCCAGCAGCCCCTCGGACACCAGTGGCTATGGCTACACCTTC. Protein product: CASSPSDTSGYGYTF.

The V gene is TRBV11-2, the J gene TRBJ1-3; no definite D call. The CDR3 runs 13 residues. Germline V gene lookup returns CDR1 SGHAT and CDR2 FQNNGV. Trimming removed 6 bases from V and 0 bases from J, with 6 bases in between. CDR3 sequence: CASRRISGNTIYF. CDR3 DNA: TGTGCCAGCAGACGGATCTCTGGAAACACCATATATTTT.

V and J are TRBV4-3 and TRBJ2-2; possible D gene TRBD1, 5 bases. The germline CDR1 and CDR2 sequences are LGHNA and YSLEER. With 0 bases removed from V and 4 bases from J, the gap between germline ends came to 15 bases. This CDR3 has 17 amino acids. The CDR3 loop reads CASSQEVSRVGTGELFF. The CDR3 nucleotides read TGCGCCAGCAGCCAAGAAGTGAGCAGGGTCGGCACCGGGGAGCTGTTTTTT.

Comment on this clone: Other DNA sequences of this sample code for an identical CDR3. This chain joins TRBV30 and TRBJ1-2; no clear D gene. The CDR3 runs 12 residues. The germline gives CDR1 GTSNPN, CDR2 SVGIG (reference sequence). Trimming took 2 bases from V and 0 from J, leaving 4 bases between them. Here the CDR3 DNA reads TGTGCCTGGAGTAGGTCTAACTATGGCTACACCTTC. Protein product: CAWSRSNYGYTF. Full variable domain (rest looked up from reference TRBV30 and TRBJ1-2): SQTIHQWPATLVQPVGSPLSLECTVEGTSNPNLYWYRQAAGRGLQLLFYSVGIGQISSEVPQNLSASRPQDRQFILSSKKLLLSDSGFYLCAWSRSNYGYTFGSGTRLTVV.

The V gene is TRBV2, the J gene TRBJ1-5; no clear D gene. This CDR3 has 14 residues. V lost 5 bases and J 0 bases, leaving 8 bases between the germline ends. CDR1 and CDR2 from the germline V gene are SNHLY and FYNNEI. CDR3 nucleotides: TGTGCCAGCAGTCCCGGGTTTAGCAATCAGCCCCAGCATTTT. This codes for CASSPGFSNQPQHF.

The V and J genes are TRBV7-6 and TRBJ1-1; D is possibly TRBD1 (5 bases). V lost 1 base and J 0 bases, leaving 12 bases between the germline ends. CDR3 length equals 16 residues. Per the germline V gene, CDR1 is SGHVS and CDR2 is FNYEAQ. The CDR3 DNA follows: TGTGCCAGCAGCTTAGAGTCTCGGGGGATGAACACTGAAGCTTTCTTT. Protein product: CASSLESRGMNTEAFF.

The V and J genes are TRBV27 and TRBJ1-6; perhaps TRBD1 as D (6 bases). The germline V and J ends were trimmed by 2 bases and 5 bases, with 7 bases remaining between them. CDR1 is MNHEY, CDR2 SMNVEV, per germline (reference sequence). CDR3 length: 14 amino acids. DNA of the CDR3: TGTGCCAGCAGTTTAGGGGACAATAATTCACCCCTCCACTTT. This encodes CASSLGDNNSPLHF.

The V gene is TRBV6-6, the J gene TRBJ1-2; TRBD1 might be the D (6 bases). From germline, CDR1 is MNHNY and CDR2 SVGAGI (reference sequence). V lost 0 bases, J lost 8 bases, and 13 bases lay in between. There are 14 residues in the CDR3. The CDR3 nucleotides are TGTGCCAGCAGTTACTCGATGGCAGGGGAGGGCTACACCTTC. Amino acid sequence: CASSYSMAGEGYTF.

The chain has TRBV3-1 (or the pseudogene TRBV3-2) and TRBJ1-3; TRBD1 is a possible D gene (5 bases). The ends were cut back, 0 bases at V and 6 bases at J, with 12 bases in the middle. The CDR3 spans 15 residues. Germline CDR1 reads LGHDT; CDR2 reads YNNKEL (reference sequence). DNA for the CDR3: TGTGCCAGCAGCCAAGACAGGGTGAAGGTAAACACCATATATTTT. Its translation is CASSQDRVKVNTIYF.

The chain has TRBV6-5 and TRBJ1-4; possibly TRBD1 for D (6 bases). CDR3 length: 14 amino acids. Germline V gene data show CDR1 as MNHEY and CDR2 as SVGAGI. Trimming took 6 bases from V and 5 from J, leaving 13 bases between them. DNA for the CDR3: TGTGCCAGCAGATCACAGGGTTCCAATGAAAAACTGTTTTTT. Amino acids: CASRSQGSNEKLFF.

The chain carries TRBV9 and TRBJ2-5; 10 nucleotides agree with TRBD2. The CDR3 sequence is 16 residues long. V shed 3 bases and J 1 base; nucleotides not matched to a gene: 6. Per the germline V gene, CDR1 is SGDLS and CDR2 is YYNGEE. CDR3 nucleotide sequence: TGTGCCAGCAGCGGAAGTAGCGGGGGGCCCCAAGAGACCCAGTACTTC. It encodes CASSGSSGGPQETQYF.

A word on this clone: Relative to the germline gene, one junction end is altered; a read error may explain this. The chain recombines TRBV7-3 with TRBJ1-1; a possible D gene is TRBD1 (5 bases). CDR3 length: 15 residues. The germline V gene has CDR1 SGHTA and CDR2 FQGTGA. The CDR3 DNA follows: TGTGCCAACAGCCCGCACCAAGGGACGGACTCAGGGGCTTTCTTT. Encoded protein: CANSPHQGTDSGAFF.

This clone came up once. The chain links TRBV5-1 to TRBJ2-5; TRBD2 might be the D (5 bases). Germline V gene lookup returns CDR1 SGHRS and CDR2 YFSETQ. The V and J ends lost 4 bases and 5 bases respectively, with 12 bases between them. The CDR3 spans 13 residues. As DNA, the CDR3 is TGCGCCAGCAGCCCGGGGATGATGGAGACCCAGTACTTC. The encoded protein is CASSPGMMETQYF.

The V and J genes are TRBV4-3 and TRBJ1-4; maybe TRBD1 (5 bases). Germline V gene sequence: CDR1 LGHNA, CDR2 YSLEER. The CDR3 consists of 16 residues. The V gene lost 1 base and the J gene lost 4 bases, with 13 bases spanning the gap. The CDR3 nucleotides read TGCGCCAGCAGCCAAGCCAGGGCGGGCTTTAATGAAAAACTGTTTTTT. It codes for CASSQARAGFNEKLFF.

The chain links TRBV7-2 to TRBJ2-3; D gene uncertain. CDR3 length: 15 residues. Germline V gene sequence: CDR1 SGHTA, CDR2 FQGNSA. Trimming left V 5 bases short and J 2 bases short, with 14 bases between. The CDR3 DNA reads TGTGCCAGCAGCCCCGCAGCAACCGCCACAGATACGCAGTATTTT. It specifies CASSPAATATDTQYF.

The chain uses TRBV7-7 and TRBJ2-1; TRBD1 aligns across 12 bases. The CDR3 totals 15 residues. Germline trimming cut 5 bases from V and 6 bases from J; bases unmatched to any gene: 5. The germline V gene encodes CDR1 SSHAT and CDR2 FNYEAQ (reference sequence). CDR3 protein: CASSPGQGAGNEQFF. The CDR3 DNA reads TGTGCCAGCAGCCCGGGACAGGGGGCCGGCAATGAGCAGTTCTTC.

The genes are TRBV5-1 and TRBJ2-3; 12 bases are shared with TRBD2. The ends lost 0 bases at V and 3 bases at J; junction bases unmatched: 2. Per the germline V gene, CDR1 is SGHRS and CDR2 is YFSETQ. The CDR3 extends over 16 amino acids. This CDR3 reads CASSLALAGGTDTQYF. CDR3 bases: TGCGCCAGCAGCTTGGCCCTAGCGGGGGGGACAGATACGCAGTATTTT.

The rearrangement joins TRBV9 to TRBJ2-1, with a weak D call TRBD1 (6 bases). The CDR3 totals 15 residues. From germline, CDR1 is SGDLS and CDR2 YYNGEE. Trimming left V 0 bases short and J 3 bases short, with 10 bases between. The CDR3 protein is CASSVAGARYNEQFF. The CDR3 bases are TGTGCCAGCAGCGTAGCAGGGGCCCGCTACAATGAGCAGTTCTTC.

This clone was counted a single time. The chain links TRBV28 to TRBJ2-7, with TRBD2 as a possible D gene (6 bases). V was trimmed by 4 bases and J by 4 bases, leaving 8 bases between them. The CDR3 loop spans 12 amino acids. The V gene's germline CDR1 is MDHEN and CDR2 SYDVKM. CDR3 DNA: TGTGCCAGCAGTTCCGGGGGATACGAGCAGTACTTC. Amino acids: CASSSGGYEQYF. Variable domain in full (rest from reference TRBV28 and TRBJ2-7): DVKVTQSSRYLVKRTGEKVFLECVQDMDHENMFWYRQDPGLGLRLIYFSYDVKMKEKGDIPEGYSVSREKKERFSLILESASTNQTSMYLCASSSGGYEQYFGPGTRLTVT.

Remarks on this clone: Relative to the germline gene, one junction end is altered; a read error may explain this. The rearrangement uses TRBV5-1 and TRBJ2-1; TRBD2 matches at 12 bases. The CDR3 spans 15 residues. Germline assignment: CDR1 SGHRS and CDR2 YFSETQ. The DNA for the CDR3 is TGCGCCAGCAGGCAACTAGCGGGGGGCTACAATGAGCAGCTCTTC. It translates to CASRQLAGGYNEQLF.

The chain carries TRBV11-1 and TRBJ2-5, with a tentative D call TRBD1 (5 bases). V was trimmed by 5 bases and J by 5 bases, leaving 18 bases between them. The length of the CDR3 is 15 residues. Germline V lookup: CDR1 SGHAT, CDR2 FQDESV (reference sequence). In nucleotides, the CDR3 is TGTGCCAGCAGCCTCGAACAGGTTTCACACGAGACCCAGTACTTC. Translating it yields CASSLEQVSHETQYF. The full variable domain, in which reference TRBV11-1 and TRBJ2-5 provide the parts outside the CDR3, is EAEVAQSPRYKITEKSQAVAFWCDPISGHATLYWYRQILGQGPELLVQFQDESVVDDSQLPKDRFSAERLKGVDSTLKIQPAELGDSAMYLCASSLEQVSHETQYFGPGTRLLVL.